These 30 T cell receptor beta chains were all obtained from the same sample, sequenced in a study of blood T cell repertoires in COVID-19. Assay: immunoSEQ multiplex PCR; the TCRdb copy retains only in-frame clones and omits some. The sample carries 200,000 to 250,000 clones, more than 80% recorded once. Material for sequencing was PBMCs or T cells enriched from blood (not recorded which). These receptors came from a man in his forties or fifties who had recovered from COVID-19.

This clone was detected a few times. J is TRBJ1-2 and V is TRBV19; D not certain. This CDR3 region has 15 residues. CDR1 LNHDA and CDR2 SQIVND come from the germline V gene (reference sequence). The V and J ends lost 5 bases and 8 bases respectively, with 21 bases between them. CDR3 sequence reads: CASSRGGSKAGGYTF. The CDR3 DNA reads TGTGCCAGTAGTCGTGGAGGGTCGAAGGCTGGGGGCTACACCTTC.

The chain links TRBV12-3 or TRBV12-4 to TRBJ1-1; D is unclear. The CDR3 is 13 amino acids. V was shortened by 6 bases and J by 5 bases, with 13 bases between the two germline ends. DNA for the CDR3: TGTGCCAGCAGCCGTAACGGTGGTACTGAAGCTTTCTTT. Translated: CASSRNGGTEAFF.

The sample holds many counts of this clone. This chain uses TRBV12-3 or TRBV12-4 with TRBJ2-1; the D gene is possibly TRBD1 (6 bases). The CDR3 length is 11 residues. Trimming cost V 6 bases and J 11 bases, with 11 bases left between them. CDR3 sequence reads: CASSWDTKQFF. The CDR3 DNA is TGTGCCAGCAGCTGGGACACAAAGCAGTTCTTC.

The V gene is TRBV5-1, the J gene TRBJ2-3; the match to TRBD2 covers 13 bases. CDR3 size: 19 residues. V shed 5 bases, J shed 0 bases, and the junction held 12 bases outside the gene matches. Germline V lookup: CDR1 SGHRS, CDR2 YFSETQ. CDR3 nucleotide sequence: TGCGCCAGCAGACCGAGGACTAGCGGGAGACTGACTAGCACAGATACGCAGTATTTT. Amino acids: CASRPRTSGRLTSTDTQYF. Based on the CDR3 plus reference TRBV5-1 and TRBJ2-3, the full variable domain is KAGVTQTPRYLIKTRGQQVTLSCSPISGHRSVSWYQQTPGQGLQFLFEYFSETQRNKGNFPGRFSGRQFSNSRSEMNVSTLELGDSALYLCASRPRTSGRLTSTDTQYFGPGTRLTVL.

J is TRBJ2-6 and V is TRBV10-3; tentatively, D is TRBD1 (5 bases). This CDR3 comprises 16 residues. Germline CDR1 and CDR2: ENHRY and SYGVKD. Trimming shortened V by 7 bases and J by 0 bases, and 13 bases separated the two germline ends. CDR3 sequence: CAIKKGFSSGANVLTF. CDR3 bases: TGTGCCATCAAGAAGGGGTTTTCCTCTGGGGCCAACGTCCTGACTTTC.

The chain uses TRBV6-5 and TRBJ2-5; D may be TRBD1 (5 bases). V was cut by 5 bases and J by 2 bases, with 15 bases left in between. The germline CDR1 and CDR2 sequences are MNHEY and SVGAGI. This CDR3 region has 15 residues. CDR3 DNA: TGTGCCAGCAGTCCCCGACAGATACGACAAGAGACCCAGTACTTC. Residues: CASSPRQIRQETQYF.

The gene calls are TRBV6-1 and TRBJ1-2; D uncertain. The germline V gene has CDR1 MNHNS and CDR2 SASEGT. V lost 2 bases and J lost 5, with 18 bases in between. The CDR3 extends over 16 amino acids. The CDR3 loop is CASSEMVEGVGYGYTF. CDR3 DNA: TGTGCCAGCAGTGAAATGGTGGAGGGCGTAGGATATGGCTACACCTTC.

CDR3 bases: TGTGCCAGCAGGACTGACAGGTTGAGCACTGAAGCTTTCTTT. Translation: CASRTDRLSTEAFF. The J gene is TRBJ1-1, the V gene TRBV6-5, with D perhaps matching TRBD1 (6 bases). The CDR3 covers 14 residues. The V and J ends lost 6 bases and 4 bases respectively, with 15 bases between them. Germline assignment: CDR1 MNHEY and CDR2 SVGAGI.

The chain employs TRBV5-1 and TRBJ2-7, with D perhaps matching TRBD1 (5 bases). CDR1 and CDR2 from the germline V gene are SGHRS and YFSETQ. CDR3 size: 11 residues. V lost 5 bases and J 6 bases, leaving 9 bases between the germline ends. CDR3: CASRLQVEQYF. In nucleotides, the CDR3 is TGCGCCAGCAGGCTACAGGTCGAGCAGTACTTC.

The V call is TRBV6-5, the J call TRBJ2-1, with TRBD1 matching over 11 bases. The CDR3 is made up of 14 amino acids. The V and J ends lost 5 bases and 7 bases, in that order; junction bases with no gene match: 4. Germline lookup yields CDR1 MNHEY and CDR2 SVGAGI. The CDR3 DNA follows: TGTGCCAGCAGTCCCGGGACAGGGGGAAATGAGCAGTTCTTC. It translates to CASSPGTGGNEQFF.

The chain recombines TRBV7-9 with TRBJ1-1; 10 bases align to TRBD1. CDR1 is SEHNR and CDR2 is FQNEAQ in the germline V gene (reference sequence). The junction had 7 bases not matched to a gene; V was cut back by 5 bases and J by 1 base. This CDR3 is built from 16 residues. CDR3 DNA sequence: TGTGCCAGCAGCAATCGACAGGGGGCACGGAACACTGAAGCTTTCTTT. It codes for CASSNRQGARNTEAFF.

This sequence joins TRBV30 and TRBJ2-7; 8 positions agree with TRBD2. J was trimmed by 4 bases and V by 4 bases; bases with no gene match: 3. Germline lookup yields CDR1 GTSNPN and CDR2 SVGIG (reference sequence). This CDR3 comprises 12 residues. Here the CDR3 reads CAWKREGYEQYF. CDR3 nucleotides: TGTGCCTGGAAACGGGAGGGATACGAGCAGTACTTC.

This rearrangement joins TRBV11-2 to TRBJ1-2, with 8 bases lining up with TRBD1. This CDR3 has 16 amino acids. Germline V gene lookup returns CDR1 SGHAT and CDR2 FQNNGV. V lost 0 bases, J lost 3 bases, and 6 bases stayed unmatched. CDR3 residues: CASSLDRGQGYYGYTF. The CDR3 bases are TGTGCCAGCAGCTTAGATCGAGGACAGGGATACTATGGCTACACCTTC.

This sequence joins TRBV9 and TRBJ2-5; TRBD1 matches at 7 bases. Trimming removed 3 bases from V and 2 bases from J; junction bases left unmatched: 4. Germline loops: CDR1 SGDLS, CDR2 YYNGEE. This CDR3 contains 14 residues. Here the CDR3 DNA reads TGTGCCAGCAGCGCAGGGACAGCGCAAGAGACCCAGTACTTC. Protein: CASSAGTAQETQYF. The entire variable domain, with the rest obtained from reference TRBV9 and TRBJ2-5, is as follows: DSGVTQTPKHLITATGQRVTLRCSPRSGDLSVYWYQQSLDQGLQFLIQYYNGEERAKGNILERFSAQQFPDLHSELNLSSLELGDSALYFCASSAGTAQETQYFGPGTRLLVL.

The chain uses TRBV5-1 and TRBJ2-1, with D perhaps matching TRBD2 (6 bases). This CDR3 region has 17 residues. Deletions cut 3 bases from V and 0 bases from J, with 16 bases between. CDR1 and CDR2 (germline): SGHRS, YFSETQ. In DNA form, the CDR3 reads TGCGCCAGCAGCTCGGGGGTGAGGAGATACTCCTACAATGAGCAGTTCTTC. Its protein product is CASSSGVRRYSYNEQFF.

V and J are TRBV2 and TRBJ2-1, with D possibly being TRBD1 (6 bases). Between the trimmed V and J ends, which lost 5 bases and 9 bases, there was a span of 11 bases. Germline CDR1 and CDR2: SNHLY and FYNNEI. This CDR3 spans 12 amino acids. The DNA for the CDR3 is TGTGCCAGCAGTTTACAGGGTTTTGAGCAGTTCTTC. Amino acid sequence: CASSLQGFEQFF.

CDR3 nucleotide sequence: TGTGCCAGCAGCTTAACTAGCGGCACAGATACGCAGTATTTT. Translated, it gives CASSLTSGTDTQYF. The rearrangement uses TRBV7-3 and TRBJ2-3; D possibly corresponds to TRBD2 (5 bases). In germline, CDR1 is SGHTA, CDR2 FQGTGA. CDR3 size: 14 residues. V was trimmed by 0 bases and J by 1 base, leaving 5 bases between them.

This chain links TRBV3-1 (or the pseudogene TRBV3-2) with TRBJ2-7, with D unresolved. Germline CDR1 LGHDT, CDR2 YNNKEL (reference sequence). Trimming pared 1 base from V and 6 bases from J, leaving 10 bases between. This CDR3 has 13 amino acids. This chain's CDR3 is CASSQGGVGEQYF. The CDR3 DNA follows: TGTGCCAGCAGCCAAGGAGGAGTGGGCGAGCAGTACTTC.

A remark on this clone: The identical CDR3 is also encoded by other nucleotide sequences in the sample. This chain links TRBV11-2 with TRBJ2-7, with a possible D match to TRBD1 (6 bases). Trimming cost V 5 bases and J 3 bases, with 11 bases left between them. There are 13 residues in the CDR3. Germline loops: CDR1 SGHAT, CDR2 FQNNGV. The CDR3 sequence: CASSLGQLYEQYF. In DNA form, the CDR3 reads TGTGCCAGCAGCCTCGGACAGCTCTACGAGCAGTACTTC.

The CDR3 DNA reads as TGTGCCAGCAGCCGGGATGTGGGGAACACTGAAGCTTTCTTT. It encodes CASSRDVGNTEAFF. The chain employs TRBV5-5 and TRBJ1-1; D remains ambiguous. V was trimmed by 4 bases and J by 1 base, leaving 11 bases between them. In germline, CDR1 is SGHKS, CDR2 YYEKEE (reference sequence). CDR3 length equals 14 residues.

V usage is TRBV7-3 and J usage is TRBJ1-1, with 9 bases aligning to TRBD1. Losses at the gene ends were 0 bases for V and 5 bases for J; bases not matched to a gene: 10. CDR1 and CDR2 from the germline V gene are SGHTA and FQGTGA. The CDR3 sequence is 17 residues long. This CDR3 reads CASSLTGTGNRRTEAFF. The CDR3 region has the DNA TGTGCCAGCAGCTTAACTGGGACAGGGAATCGTAGGACTGAAGCTTTCTTT.

The CDR3 DNA follows: TGCGCCAGCAGCTTGGTGGGAGAGGGCCACAATGAGCAGTTCTTC. Translating it yields CASSLVGEGHNEQFF. The chain is built from TRBV5-1 and TRBJ2-1, with TRBD2 as a possible D gene (5 bases). This CDR3 has 15 amino acids. CDR1 is SGHRS and CDR2 is YFSETQ in the germline V gene. The V and J ends lost 0 bases and 5 bases respectively, with 12 bases between them.

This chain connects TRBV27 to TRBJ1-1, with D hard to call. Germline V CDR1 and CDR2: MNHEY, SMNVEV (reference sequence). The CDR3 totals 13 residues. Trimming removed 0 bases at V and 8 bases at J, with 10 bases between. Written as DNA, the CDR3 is TGTGCCAGCAGTTTATCGGCGGAGGTCGAAGCTTTCTTT. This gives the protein CASSLSAEVEAFF.

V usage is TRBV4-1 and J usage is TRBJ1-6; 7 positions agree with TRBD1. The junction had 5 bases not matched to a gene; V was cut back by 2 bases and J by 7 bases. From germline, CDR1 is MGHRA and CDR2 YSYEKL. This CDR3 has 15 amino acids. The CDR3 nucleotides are TGCGCCAGCAGCCAATCCAGGGGGACGAATTCACCCCTCCACTTT. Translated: CASSQSRGTNSPLHF.

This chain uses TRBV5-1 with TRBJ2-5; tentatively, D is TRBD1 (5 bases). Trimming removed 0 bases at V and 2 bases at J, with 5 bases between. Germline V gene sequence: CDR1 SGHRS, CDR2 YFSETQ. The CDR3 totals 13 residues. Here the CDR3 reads CASSLDRQETQYF. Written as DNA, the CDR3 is TGCGCCAGCAGCTTGGACAGGCAAGAGACCCAGTACTTC.

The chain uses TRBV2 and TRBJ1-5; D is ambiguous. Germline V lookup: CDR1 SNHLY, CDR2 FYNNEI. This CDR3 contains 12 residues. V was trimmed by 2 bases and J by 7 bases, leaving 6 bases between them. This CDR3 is CASSERHQPQHF. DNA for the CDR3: TGTGCCAGCAGTGAAAGACACCAGCCCCAGCATTTT.

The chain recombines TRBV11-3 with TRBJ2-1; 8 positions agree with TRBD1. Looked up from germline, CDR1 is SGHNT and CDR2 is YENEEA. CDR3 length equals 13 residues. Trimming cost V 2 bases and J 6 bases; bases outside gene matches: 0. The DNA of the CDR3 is TGTGCCAGCAGCTTAACAGGGGGCAATGAGCAGTTCTTC. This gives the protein CASSLTGGNEQFF.

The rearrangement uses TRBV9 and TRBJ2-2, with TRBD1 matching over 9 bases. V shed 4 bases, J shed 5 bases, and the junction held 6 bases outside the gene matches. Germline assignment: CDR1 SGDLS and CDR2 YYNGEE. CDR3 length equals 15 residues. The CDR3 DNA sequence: TGTGCCAGCAGCCCTAGGACAGGGGTGACCGGGGAGCTGTTTTTT. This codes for CASSPRTGVTGELFF.

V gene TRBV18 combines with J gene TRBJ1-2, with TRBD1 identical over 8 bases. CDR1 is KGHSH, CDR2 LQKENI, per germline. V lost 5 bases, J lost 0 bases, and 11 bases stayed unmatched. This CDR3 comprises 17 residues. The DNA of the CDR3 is TGTGCCAGCTCATCCACCGGGACAGGCTCGTCTAACTATGGCTACACCTTC. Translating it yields CASSSTGTGSSNYGYTF. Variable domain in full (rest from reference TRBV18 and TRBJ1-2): NAGVMQNPRHLVRRRGQEARLRCSPMKGHSHVYWYRQLPEEGLKFMVYLQKENIIDESGMPKERFSAEFPKEGPSILRIQQVVRGDSAAYFCASSSTGTGSSNYGYTFGSGTRLTVV.

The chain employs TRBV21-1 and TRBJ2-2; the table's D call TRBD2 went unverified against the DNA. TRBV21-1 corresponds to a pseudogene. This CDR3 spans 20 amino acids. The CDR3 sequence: CASRTYPNTGLTFQGGELFF. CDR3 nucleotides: TGTGCCAGCAGAACCTACCCCAATACGGGACTCACGTTTCAGGGCGGGGAGCTGTTTTTT.